This TCR beta chain was recovered during a study of T cell responses to AZD1222 COVID-19 vaccine. Study-wide findings and caveats: Most donors were white British, females outnumbered males, and clonal diversity was possibly underestimated. Across the whole spike, CD4 TCRs peaked at regions 160-218 and 743-854. Only 5 to 7 AZD1222 recipients were seropositive at baseline.

Libraries were prepared by immunoSEQ multiplex PCR; TCRdb keeps only in-frame clonotypes and omits some of them. The table records 90,000 to 120,000 clones, about 85% of them present only once. The CDR3 extends over 14 amino acids. Per the germline V gene, CDR1 is LNHDA and CDR2 is SQIVND (reference sequence). Trimming cost V 2 bases and J 3 bases, with 10 bases left between them. Comment on this clone: The antigen is not known.

V usage is TRBV19 and J usage is TRBJ2-5, with D unresolved. This TCR was recovered from an adult who received the AZD1222 COVID-19 vaccine. The sample was peripheral blood, taken 28 days after the second AZD1222 dose. CDR3 protein: CASSIFGAKETQYF. CDR3 in DNA: TGTGCCAGTAGTATATTTGGAGCTAAAGAGACCCAGTACTTC.